This TCR beta chain stems from a study of T cell repertoires in cytomegalovirus infection. The CDR3 consists of 11 residues. CDR1 is SGHDT and CDR2 is YYEEEE in the germline V gene. Between the trimmed V and J ends, which lost 4 bases and 11 bases, there was a span of 11 bases. TCRdb passed the reads through MiXCR, listing each CDR3 protein once. Among about 570,000 distinct CDR3 sequences, over 35% were seen once, and the ten largest hold 48%. On this clonotype: No antigen is known for it.

The rearrangement links TRBV5-6 to TRBJ2-3; D remains ambiguous. This sequence was found in a human donor in good health (CMV status not recorded). Some clones in this sample may be carry-over from other donors' samples. Sequencing was performed on cultured PBMCs, taken from culture after CMV antigen stimulation. The CDR3 DNA sequence: TGTGCCAGCAGCCGGAATCCGGAGCAGTATTTT. Protein product: CASSRNPEQYF.